The sequence of this TCR beta chain was determined in a study of blood T cell repertoires in COVID-19 (TCRdb year 2020). For the wider study: The collaborator samples originated in the United States, Italy and Spain and spanned the acute and convalescent phases of COVID-19. Where HLA class I and class II types were available, the types were taken from metadata supplied by the sample provider, not from assay-based typing. Samples came from the ongoing ImmuneRACE study (first 160 participants) plus 1,254 subjects from 6 global collaborators. The repertoires were made available in a free public database intended to serve as a resource for research on the immune response to SARS-CoV-2. Subjects who had been exposed to COVID-19, were actively infected with it, or had recovered from it provided the deeply sampled blood TCRbeta repertoires that made up the dataset. A de-identified subject ID, COVID-19 status, age in years and sex were almost always included in the sample metadata. The material from the prospective study consisted of cDNA or gDNA derived from T cells, B-cell-depleted T cells, or PBMCs.

Concerning this clone itself: Its antigen is not yet known. No per-base quality is available; no much larger clone lies one base away. This CDR3 is also generated by other DNA sequences in the sample.

Participants in the prospective study were enrolled through a virtual design, were aged roughly 18 to 90 years, and lived in roughly 26 United States geographic areas. To assign participants to cohorts, the prospective study relied on clinical history that participants themselves reported in a screening survey and a study questionnaire. For ImmuneRACE Cohort 3, a participant was defined as recovered based on two consecutive negative NP/OP PCR tests, clearance by a healthcare professional, or resolution of symptoms. In the prospective study, whole blood, serum and a nasopharyngeal or oropharyngeal swab were collected from each participant by mobile phlebotomists. Over an approximately 2-month period, participants in the prospective study had the option of providing additional blood draws and questionnaires. Before DNA extraction, prospective study blood samples were shipped either frozen or at room temperature.

The germline V gene specifies MNHEY as CDR1 and SVGAGI as CDR2. Including cysteine and phenylalanine, the CDR3 has 12 amino acids. The read is trimmed to its CDR3 DNA, 36 bases read in frame from base 1. Cut back by 4 bases and 4 bases, the V and J ends lie 7 bases apart. TCRbeta CDR3 regions were amplified from genomic DNA by means of the immunoSEQ Assay, a bias-controlled multiplex PCR. The authors' pipeline ran thus. The number of nucleated cells in each sample was estimated from the amplification of reference gene primers within the assay. Sequence reads were collapsed and filtered to measure the absolute abundance of every unique TCRbeta CDR3 rearrangement. For each sample, productive Simpson clonality was calculated by taking the square root of Simpson's diversity index across productive rearrangements. In its TCRdb copy, this immuneACCESS table keeps in-frame sequences only and misses some clones. Where compared with another copy, unresolved V genes explain less than half of these, and the others have no known cause. The V and J calls and clone size are taken from that table; D and trimming were inferred from the DNA. This sample lists a few hundred thousand clones; roughly nine tenths were detected once. Approximately 5.4% of the sample rests with the top ten.

Broader findings and caveats from the paper: Clinical and demographic metadata were provided uncurated, with the amount varying by source and participant.

The receptor was isolated from a woman in her twenties or thirties who had recovered from COVID-19. Sequenced sample: PBMCs or T cells enriched from blood (not recorded which). In this chain, TRBV6-5 is recombined with TRBJ1-2; a tentative D call is TRBD1 (5 bases match). The CDR3 sequence is CASSLDSYGYTF. The nucleotide sequence reads TGTGCCAGCAGTTTAGACAGCTATGGCTACACCTTC.